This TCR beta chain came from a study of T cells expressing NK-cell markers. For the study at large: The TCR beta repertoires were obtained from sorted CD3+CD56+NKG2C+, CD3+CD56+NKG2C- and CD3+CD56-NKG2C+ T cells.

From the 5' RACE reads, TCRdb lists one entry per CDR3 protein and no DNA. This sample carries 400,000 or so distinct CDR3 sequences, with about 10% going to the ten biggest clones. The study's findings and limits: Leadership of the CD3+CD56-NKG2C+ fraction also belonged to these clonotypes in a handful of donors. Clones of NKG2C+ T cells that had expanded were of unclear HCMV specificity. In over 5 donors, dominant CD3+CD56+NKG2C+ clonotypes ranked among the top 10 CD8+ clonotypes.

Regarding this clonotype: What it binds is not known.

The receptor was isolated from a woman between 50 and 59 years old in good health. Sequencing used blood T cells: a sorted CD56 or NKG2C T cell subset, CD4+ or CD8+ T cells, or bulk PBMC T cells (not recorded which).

The CDR3 protein is CATSDTKQGYNEQFF. The rearrangement links TRBV24-1 to TRBJ2-1; TCRdb names TRBD1, which stays unverified in the absence of DNA. The CDR3 contains 15 residues. Per the germline V gene, CDR1 is KGHDR and CDR2 is SFDVKD.